The 21 T cell receptor beta chains below were found in one sample sequenced in a study of cytomegalovirus exposure and HLA in healthy donors. PCR involved 60 Vbeta and 13 Jbeta primers. Here immunoSEQ multiplex PCR was the method, and the copy in TCRdb shows in-frame clones only, minus some. The repertoire holds approximately 170,000 clones, with 70% to 80% as singletons. The source material was PBMCs. These receptors were taken from a woman aged 45-60 years in good health and CMV-seronegative.

The chain employs TRBV7-6 and TRBJ2-5, with 8 bases lining up with TRBD2. CDR1 SGHVS and CDR2 FNYEAQ come from the germline V gene. The CDR3 runs to 14 residues. With 5 bases clipped from V and 1 base from J, the junction kept 3 bases outside the gene matches. The CDR3 DNA sequence: TGTGCCAGCAGCCCGCGGGGGGCCCAAGAGACCCAGTACTTC. This encodes CASSPRGAQETQYF. The full variable domain, with the rest looked up from reference TRBV7-6 and TRBJ2-5, is GAGVSQSPRYKVTKRGQDVALRCDPISGHVSLYWYRQALGQGPEFLTYFNYEAQQDKSGLPNDRFSAERPEGSISTLTIQRTEQRDSAMYRCASSPRGAQETQYFGPGTRLLVL.

Worth noting for this clone: The junction does not match germline at one end; this may be a read error. CDR3 DNA: TGTGCCGGCAGCCCGCCCCGCGGGGCACAGCCCCAGCATTTT. The encoded protein is CAGSPPRGAQPQHF. The V call is TRBV7-2, the J call TRBJ1-5, with a tentative D call TRBD1 (5 bases). CDR3 length: 14 amino acids. Germline values: CDR1 SGHTA, CDR2 FQGNSA.

The DNA for the CDR3 is TGTGCCACCAGCAGGGGTGGGACAGGCAGGGAAGCTTTCTTT. This encodes CATSRGGTGREAFF. The J gene is TRBJ1-1, the V gene TRBV15, with 8 bases identical to TRBD1. The junction had 8 bases not matched to a gene; V was cut back by 3 bases and J by 8 bases. Germline lookup yields CDR1 LNHNV and CDR2 YYDKDF (reference sequence). The CDR3 covers 14 residues.

Only one count was recorded for this clone. V gene TRBV5-1 combines with J gene TRBJ2-3; 14 bases are shared with TRBD2. Germline V gene data show CDR1 as SGHRS and CDR2 as YFSETQ. With 3 bases clipped from V and 5 bases from J, the junction kept 5 bases outside the gene matches. This CDR3 comprises 16 residues. The CDR3 region has the DNA TGCGCCAGCAGCTCCGGGACTAGCGGGAGTGTAGATACGCAGTATTTT. As protein: CASSSGTSGSVDTQYF.

V and J are TRBV9 and TRBJ2-1; 8 bases are shared with TRBD2. CDR1 SGDLS and CDR2 YYNGEE come from the germline V gene. CDR3 length: 19 residues. The junction had 11 bases not matched to a gene; V was cut back by 0 bases and J by 0 bases. The CDR3 coding sequence is TGTGCCAGCAGCGTAGAGGGGCTAGCGGGTGATAGCTCCTACAATGAGCAGTTCTTC. Its translation is CASSVEGLAGDSSYNEQFF.

This chain links TRBV28 with TRBJ1-5; D not certain. V lost 7 bases and J lost 3, with 7 bases in between. Germline CDR1 reads MDHEN; CDR2 reads SYDVKM. This CDR3 comprises 12 residues. As DNA, the CDR3 is TGTGCCAGCACCATTCCCAATCAGCCCCAGCATTTT. Translating it yields CASTIPNQPQHF.

The rearrangement uses TRBV18 and TRBJ1-1; possibly TRBD1 for D (6 bases). Germline loops: CDR1 KGHSH, CDR2 LQKENI. Trimming took 3 bases from V and 4 from J, leaving 15 bases between them. The CDR3 contains 15 residues. CDR3 in amino acids: CASSPGQLGPTEAFF. The CDR3 region has the DNA TGTGCCAGCTCACCCGGACAGCTAGGTCCCACTGAAGCTTTCTTT.

The V and J genes are TRBV28 and TRBJ1-5; possible D gene TRBD1, 6 bases. The CDR3 covers 14 residues. V lost 2 bases and J lost 7, with 12 bases in between. Germline CDR1 reads MDHEN; CDR2 reads SYDVKM. The CDR3 DNA follows: TGTGCCAGCAGTTTAACAGGGAACTGGCAGCCCCAGCATTTT. Its translation: CASSLTGNWQPQHF.

In its sample, this clone was seen a few times. The chain couples TRBV7-2 to TRBJ2-1; D is unclear. The ends were cut back, 5 bases at V and 6 bases at J, with 14 bases in the middle. From germline, CDR1 is SGHTA and CDR2 FQGNSA. CDR3 length equals 14 residues. The CDR3 spells CASSPQVGGNEQFF. The CDR3 DNA reads as TGTGCCAGCAGCCCCCAGGTGGGTGGCAATGAGCAGTTCTTC.

The chain has TRBV4-2 and TRBJ2-2; no clear D gene. CDR3 length: 15 residues. Germline CDR1 reads LGHNA; CDR2 reads YNFKEQ. V was pared by 0 bases and J by 6 bases, with 11 bases between. The CDR3 coding sequence is TGTGCCAGCAGCCAAGAGACCGCGGTTGCCGGGGAGCTGTTTTTT. Translating it yields CASSQETAVAGELFF.

The chain uses TRBV9 and TRBJ2-5; weak D call: TRBD2 (6 bases). The CDR3 has 16 residues. Trimming stripped 1 base from V and 5 bases from J, with 18 bases between. CDR1 SGDLS and CDR2 YYNGEE come from the germline V gene. DNA of the CDR3: TGTGCCAGCAGCGTACCGACTAGATTTTCCGATGAGACCCAGTACTTC. Encoded protein: CASSVPTRFSDETQYF.

For this clone: At one of its ends the junction is not consistent with the germline gene, which may arise from a read error. This chain connects TRBV7-9 to TRBJ2-3, with 11 nucleotides matching TRBD2. Germline V CDR1 and CDR2: SEHNR, FQNEAQ (reference sequence). The CDR3 runs to 15 residues. CDR3 amino acids: CSSSFSGGGADTQYF. CDR3 DNA: TGTTCCAGCAGCTTTAGCGGGGGGGGAGCAGATACGCAGTATTTT.

The rearrangement uses TRBV7-6 and TRBJ1-3, with TRBD1 matching 7 bases. V trimming: 4 bases; J trimming: 0 bases; junction bases outside the gene matches: 6. The V gene's germline CDR1 is SGHVS and CDR2 FNYEAQ. The CDR3 runs to 16 residues. Written as DNA, the CDR3 is TGTGCCAGCAGCTCTGGGACAGCGATCTCTGGAAACACCATATATTTT. Translating it yields CASSSGTAISGNTIYF.

This sequence joins TRBV14 and TRBJ2-7; 9 positions match TRBD1. V was pared by 1 base and J by 7 bases, with 8 bases of the junction left unmatched. CDR3 length equals 15 residues. Germline V gene sequence: CDR1 SGHDN, CDR2 FVKESK. The DNA for the CDR3 is TGTGCCAGCAGCCAAGCGGGACAGGGAATGAGGGAGCAGTACTTC. As protein: CASSQAGQGMREQYF.

V gene TRBV27 combines with J gene TRBJ1-5, with 11 positions matching TRBD1. J lost 9 bases, V lost 5 bases, and 3 bases had no gene match. The CDR3 runs 13 residues. Germline lookup yields CDR1 MNHEY and CDR2 SMNVEV (reference sequence). In DNA form, the CDR3 reads TGTGCCAGCAGTCAGGGACAGGGGGGGCCCCAGCATTTT. This gives the protein CASSQGQGGPQHF.

CDR3 region: CASSLAPGGPSNEKLFF. As DNA, the CDR3 is TGCGCCAGCAGCTTGGCCCCCGGGGGGCCGTCTAATGAAAAACTGTTTTTT. V gene TRBV5-1 combines with J gene TRBJ1-4; D perhaps matches TRBD1 (6 bases). The germline CDR1 and CDR2 sequences are SGHRS and YFSETQ. The CDR3 is 17 residues long. V lost 0 bases and J 3 bases, leaving 15 bases between the germline ends.

The gene calls are TRBV19 and TRBJ2-2, with TRBD1 matching 9 bases. This CDR3 comprises 16 residues. The germline CDR1 and CDR2 sequences are LNHDA and SQIVND (reference sequence). V lost 4 bases and J lost 2; bases outside the gene matches: 5. This CDR3 reads CASSTGQGVNTGELFF. DNA of the CDR3: TGTGCCAGTAGTACGGGACAGGGAGTCAACACCGGGGAGCTGTTTTTT. The full variable domain, in which reference TRBV19 and TRBJ2-2 provide the parts outside the CDR3, is DGGITQSPKYLFRKEGQNVTLSCEQNLNHDAMYWYRQDPGQGLRLIYYSQIVNDFQKGDIAEGYSVSREKKESFPLTVTSAQKNPTAFYLCASSTGQGVNTGELFFGEGSRLTVL.

The V gene is TRBV6-1, the J gene TRBJ1-3, with D unresolved. The CDR3 covers 17 residues. The germline CDR1 and CDR2 sequences are MNHNS and SASEGT. Trimming shortened V by 1 base and J by 0 bases, and 13 bases separated the two germline ends. The CDR3 spells CASSEVGKATSGNTIYF. The CDR3 region has the DNA TGTGCCAGCAGTGAAGTCGGGAAGGCCACCTCTGGAAACACCATATATTTT.

The chain is built from TRBV4-2 and TRBJ2-2; 9 bases are shared with TRBD1. V lost 8 bases and J lost 2; bases outside the gene matches: 6. The V gene's germline CDR1 is LGHNA and CDR2 YNFKEQ. The CDR3 is 15 amino acids. Written as DNA, the CDR3 is TGTGCCAGCCGCTCGGACAGGGGTAACACCGGGGAGCTGTTTTTT. Protein product: CASRSDRGNTGELFF.

The V gene is TRBV6-1, the J gene TRBJ1-5, with 9 bases fitting TRBD1. J was trimmed by 3 bases and V by 4 bases; bases with no gene match: 1. The CDR3 extends over 14 amino acids. Germline CDR1 is MNHNS and CDR2 is SASEGT. CDR3 sequence reads: CASSGDRVNQPQHF. Written as DNA, the CDR3 is TGTGCCAGCAGTGGGGACAGGGTCAATCAGCCCCAGCATTTT.

V gene TRBV29-1 combines with J gene TRBJ1-1, with D possibly matching TRBD1 (5 bases). V lost 6 bases and J lost 4, with 15 bases in between. The length of the CDR3 is 13 residues. Germline loops: CDR1 SQVTM, CDR2 ANQGSEA. The CDR3 DNA reads as TGCAGCGTAGGCGGGGGTGGGGGCACTGAAGCTTTCTTT. It translates to CSVGGGGGTEAFF.